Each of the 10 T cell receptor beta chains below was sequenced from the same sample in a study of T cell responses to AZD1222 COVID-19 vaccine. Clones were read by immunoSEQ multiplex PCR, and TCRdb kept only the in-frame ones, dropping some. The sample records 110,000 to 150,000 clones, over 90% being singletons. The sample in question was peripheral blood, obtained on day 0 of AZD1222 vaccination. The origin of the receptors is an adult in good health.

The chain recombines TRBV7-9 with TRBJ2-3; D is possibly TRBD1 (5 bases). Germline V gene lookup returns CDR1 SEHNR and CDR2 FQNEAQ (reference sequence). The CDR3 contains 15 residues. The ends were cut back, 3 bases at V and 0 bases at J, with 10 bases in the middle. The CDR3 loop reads CASSFRATSTDTQYF. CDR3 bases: TGTGCCAGCAGCTTCAGGGCCACTAGCACAGATACGCAGTATTTT. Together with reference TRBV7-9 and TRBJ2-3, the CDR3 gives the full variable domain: DTGVSQNPRHKITKRGQNVTFRCDPISEHNRLYWYRQTLGQGPEFLTYFQNEAQLEKSRLLSDRFSAERPKGSFSTLEIQRTEQGDSAMYLCASSFRATSTDTQYFGPGTRLTVL.

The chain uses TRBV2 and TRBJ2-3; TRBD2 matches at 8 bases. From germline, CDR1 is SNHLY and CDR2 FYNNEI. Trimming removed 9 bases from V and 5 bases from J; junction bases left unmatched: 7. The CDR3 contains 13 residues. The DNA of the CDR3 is TGTGCCAGATTAGCGGGAACGAAAGATACGCAGTATTTT. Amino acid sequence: CARLAGTKDTQYF.

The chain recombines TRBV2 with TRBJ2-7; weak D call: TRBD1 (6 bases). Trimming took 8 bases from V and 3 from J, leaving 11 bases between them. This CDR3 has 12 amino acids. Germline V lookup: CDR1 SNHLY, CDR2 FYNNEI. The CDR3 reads CASFEQGYEQYF. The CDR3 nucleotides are TGTGCCAGCTTCGAACAGGGCTACGAGCAGTACTTC.

The CDR3 here is CASSPLTGQQKLFF. CDR3 in DNA: TGTGCCAGCAGCCCTCTCACAGGGCAGCAAAAACTGTTTTTT. The chain uses TRBV3-1 (or the pseudogene TRBV3-2) and TRBJ1-4, with TRBD1 as a possible D gene (6 bases). V dropped 4 bases and J dropped 9 bases, with 15 bases sitting between them. Germline CDR1 LGHDT, CDR2 YNNKEL (reference sequence). CDR3 length equals 14 residues.

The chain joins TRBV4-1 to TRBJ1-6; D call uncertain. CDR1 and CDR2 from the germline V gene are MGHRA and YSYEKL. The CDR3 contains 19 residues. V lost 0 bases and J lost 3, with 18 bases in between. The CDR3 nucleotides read TGCGCCAGCAGCCAAGAACGATTAGGAGGCGAGCACTATAATTCACCCCTCCACTTT. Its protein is CASSQERLGGEHYNSPLHF.

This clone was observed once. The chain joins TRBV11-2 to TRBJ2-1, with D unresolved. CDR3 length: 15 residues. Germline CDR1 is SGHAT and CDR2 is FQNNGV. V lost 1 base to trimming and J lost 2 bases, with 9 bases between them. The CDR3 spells CASSLVVGTYNEQFF. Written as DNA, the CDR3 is TGTGCCAGCAGCTTAGTAGTGGGGACCTACAATGAGCAGTTCTTC.

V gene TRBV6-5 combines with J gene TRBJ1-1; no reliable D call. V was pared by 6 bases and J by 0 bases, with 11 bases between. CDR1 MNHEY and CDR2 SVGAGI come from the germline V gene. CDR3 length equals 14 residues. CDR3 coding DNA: TGTGCCAGCAGGGGCTCAGATTTGAACACTGAAGCTTTCTTT. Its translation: CASRGSDLNTEAFF.

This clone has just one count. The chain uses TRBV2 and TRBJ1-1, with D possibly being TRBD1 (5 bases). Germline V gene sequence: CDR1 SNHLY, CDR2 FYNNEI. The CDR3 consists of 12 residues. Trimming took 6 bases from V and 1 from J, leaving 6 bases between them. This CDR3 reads CASRRGNTEAFF. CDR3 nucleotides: TGTGCCAGCAGAAGGGGGAACACTGAAGCTTTCTTT.

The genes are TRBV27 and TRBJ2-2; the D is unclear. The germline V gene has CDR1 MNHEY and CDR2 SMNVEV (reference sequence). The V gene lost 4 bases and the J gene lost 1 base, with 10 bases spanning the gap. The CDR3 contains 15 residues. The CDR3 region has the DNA TGTGCCAGCAGTTCATACAGAGTGAACACCGGGGAGCTGTTTTTT. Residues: CASSSYRVNTGELFF.

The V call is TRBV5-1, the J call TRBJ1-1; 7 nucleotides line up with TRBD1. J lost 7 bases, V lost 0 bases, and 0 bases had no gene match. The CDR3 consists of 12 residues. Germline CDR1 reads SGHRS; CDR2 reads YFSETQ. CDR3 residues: CASSLGQGEAFF. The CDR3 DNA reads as TGCGCCAGCAGCTTGGGACAGGGTGAAGCTTTCTTT.